This is a list of T cell receptor beta chains from one sample in a study of T-cell reconstitution after alpha-beta-depleted transplantation in children. Via MiXCR, TCRdb re-called the PCR reads, giving one row per CDR3 protein. The sample has 600,000 to 700,000 distinct CDR3 sequences, over 15% seen once. Sequences were derived from PBMCs from the stem cell graft donor, sampled from the stem cell graft. The receptors come from a human donor who donated a stem cell graft to a child with acute myeloid leukemia. Both conserved end residues are part of each CDR3. Fields, in order: V gene, clone size, D gene, J gene, CDR3 DNA, CDR3 protein. D genes are given only for firm matches. Not all rows give a size; the values are once, few, many and, for expanded clones, a class.

TRBV7-2	-	-	TRBJ2-1	TGTGCCAGCAGTTACCTCGGGGCCTACAATGAGCAGTTCTTC	CASSYLGAYNEQFF
TRBV13	many	TRBD1	TRBJ1-6	TGTGCCAGCAGCTTTGGGACAGGGGGCAATTCACCCCTCCACTTT	CASSFGTGGNSPLHF
TRBV29-1	many	TRBD1	TRBJ2-1	TGCAGCGTTGGAGGGACAGGGGGCAATGAGCAGTTCTTC	CSVGGTGGNEQFF
TRBV11-2	-	TRBD1	TRBJ1-4	TGTGCCAGCAGCTACAGGACAGGGATAAATGAAAAACTGTTTTTT	CASSYRTGINEKLFF
TRBV5-6	-	-	TRBJ2-5	TGTGCCAGCAGTTCAGGGGACTGGGAGACCCAGTACTTC	CASSSGDWETQYF
TRBV20-1	many	TRBD1	TRBJ1-6	TGCAGTGCTAACAGGGGAAATTCACCCCTCCACTTT	CSANRGNSPLHF
TRBV5-1	few	-	TRBJ1-4	TGCGCCAGCAGCTTGGTTGTCGGCCCTAATGAAAAACTGTTTTTT	CASSLVVGPNEKLFF
TRBV2	-	TRBD2	TRBJ2-1	TGTGCCAGCACCGTGCGGGGGTCCCATGAGCAGTTCTTC	CASTVRGSHEQFF
TRBV12-3/TRBV12-4	few	-	TRBJ2-2	TGTGCCAGCAGTTTTTTAACGCCTGACACCGGGGAGCTGTTTTTT	CASSFLTPDTGELFF
TRBV7-2	few	-	TRBJ2-3	TGTGCCAGCAGTCCGACCAGGCTGTTGACAGATACGCAGTATTTT	CASSPTRLLTDTQYF
TRBV20-1	few	TRBD1	TRBJ1-2	TGCAGTGCTACCGGACCGGACAGGGAGCATGGCTACACCTTC	CSATGPDREHGYTF
TRBV6-5	many	-	TRBJ1-6	TGTGCCAGCAGAACGGACAGTTATAATTCACCCCTCCACTTT	CASRTDSYNSPLHF